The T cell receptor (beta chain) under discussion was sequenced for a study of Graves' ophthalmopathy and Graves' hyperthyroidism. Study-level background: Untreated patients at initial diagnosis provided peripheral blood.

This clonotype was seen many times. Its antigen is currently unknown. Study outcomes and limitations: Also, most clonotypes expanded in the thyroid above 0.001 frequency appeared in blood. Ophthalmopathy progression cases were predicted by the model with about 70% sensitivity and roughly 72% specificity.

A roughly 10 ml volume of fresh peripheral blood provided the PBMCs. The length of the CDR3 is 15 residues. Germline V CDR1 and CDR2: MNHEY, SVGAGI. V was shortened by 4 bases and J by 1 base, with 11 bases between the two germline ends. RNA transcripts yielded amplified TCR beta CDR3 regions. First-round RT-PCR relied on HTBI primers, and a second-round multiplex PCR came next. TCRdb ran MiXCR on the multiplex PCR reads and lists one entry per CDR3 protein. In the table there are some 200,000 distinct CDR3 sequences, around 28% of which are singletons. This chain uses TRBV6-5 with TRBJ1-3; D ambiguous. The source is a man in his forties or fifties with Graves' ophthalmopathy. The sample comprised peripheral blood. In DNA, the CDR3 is TGTGCCAGCAGTTCCCAGACGAGATCTGGAAACACCATATATTTT. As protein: CASSSQTRSGNTIYF.